A selection of T cell receptor beta chains follows, all from one sample in a study of T-cell memory formation after mild COVID-19. TCRdb re-derived calls from the 5' RACE reads in MiXCR, one entry per CDR3 protein. The sample lists some 130,000 distinct CDR3 sequences; about 16% were seen once. Sample: PBMCs or a T cell subset sorted from them (not recorded which). The source of these receptors is an adult woman who had mild COVID-19 (a few samples of this study predate the infection). Cell type and time point are not known. Both conserved end residues are part of each CDR3. Fields, in order: clone size, V gene, D gene, J gene, CDR3 DNA, CDR3 protein. D genes are given only for firm matches. Rows may omit the clone size; those that give it use once, few, many or a size class.

abundance: .
v_gene: TRBV5-6
d_gene: TRBD1
j_gene: TRBJ2-7
CDR3nt: TGTGCCAGCAGCCCATCGGGACAGGGGAACTACGAGCAGTACTTC
CDR3aa: CASSPSGQGNYEQYF

abundance: .
v_gene: TRBV18
d_gene: .
j_gene: TRBJ1-3
CDR3nt: TGTGCCAGCTCACCCAATCACTCCCTGAACACCATATATTTT
CDR3aa: CASSPNHSLNTIYF

abundance: few
v_gene: TRBV19
d_gene: .
j_gene: TRBJ2-1
CDR3nt: TGTGCCAGTAGTTCCTTGTGGGAAGGGGGCAATGAGCAGTTCTTC
CDR3aa: CASSSLWEGGNEQFF

abundance: few
v_gene: TRBV5-5
d_gene: .
j_gene: TRBJ1-2
CDR3nt: TGTGCCAGCAGCTTTGGCGCCCCAGGGATCCCTAACTATGGCTACACCTTC
CDR3aa: CASSFGAPGIPNYGYTF

abundance: once
v_gene: TRBV4-2
d_gene: .
j_gene: TRBJ1-6
CDR3nt: TGTGCCAGCAGCCAAGATCGACCGTCCTCCTATAATTCACCCCTCCACTTT
CDR3aa: CASSQDRPSSYNSPLHF

abundance: few
v_gene: TRBV3-1
d_gene: .
j_gene: TRBJ1-1
CDR3nt: TGTGCCAGCAGCCGCGGACCGATGACTGAAGCTTTCTTT
CDR3aa: CASSRGPMTEAFF

abundance: .
v_gene: TRBV5-6
d_gene: .
j_gene: TRBJ2-3
CDR3nt: TGTGCCAGCAGCGTAGAACCGTGGGGACTTACAGATACGCAGTATTTT
CDR3aa: CASSVEPWGLTDTQYF

abundance: few
v_gene: TRBV5-1
d_gene: .
j_gene: TRBJ2-3
CDR3nt: TGCGCCAGCAGCTTGGCCGCGGGGTCACCCACAGATACGCAGTATTTT
CDR3aa: CASSLAAGSPTDTQYF

abundance: .
v_gene: TRBV4-3
d_gene: .
j_gene: TRBJ2-1
CDR3nt: TGCGCCAGCAGCGACGGACATCTCGGAGGGGATGAGCAGTTCTTC
CDR3aa: CASSDGHLGGDEQFF

abundance: .
v_gene: TRBV20-1
d_gene: .
j_gene: TRBJ1-2
CDR3nt: TGCAGTGCTACCCACGAGGGCCCCTATGGCTACACCTTC
CDR3aa: CSATHEGPYGYTF

abundance: .
v_gene: TRBV6-5
d_gene: .
j_gene: TRBJ1-1
CDR3nt: TGTGCCAGCAGTTACTCGGCGAAAGGGCTCACTGAAGCTTTCTTT
CDR3aa: CASSYSAKGLTEAFF

abundance: .
v_gene: TRBV3-1
d_gene: .
j_gene: TRBJ1-6
CDR3nt: TGTGCCAGCAGTCAGGCCCGGGATTCACCCCTCCACTTT
CDR3aa: CASSQARDSPLHF

abundance: .
v_gene: TRBV11-2
d_gene: TRBD2
j_gene: TRBJ2-7
CDR3nt: TGTGCCAGCAGCTTTCCGGGAATAGTAGATAGCGGGACCTACGAGCAGTACTTC
CDR3aa: CASSFPGIVDSGTYEQYF

abundance: .
v_gene: TRBV12-3/TRBV12-4
d_gene: .
j_gene: TRBJ2-7
CDR3nt: TGTGCCAGCAGTTTCCAGACCGGGATAAGCCGTGACGAGCAGTACTTC
CDR3aa: CASSFQTGISRDEQYF

abundance: .
v_gene: TRBV27
d_gene: TRBD1
j_gene: TRBJ2-5
CDR3nt: TGTGCCAGCAGTCCCGGACAGGGGATCGAGACCCAGTACTTC
CDR3aa: CASSPGQGIETQYF

abundance: few
v_gene: TRBV11-2
d_gene: TRBD1
j_gene: TRBJ2-5
CDR3nt: TGTGCCAGCAGCTTCCCTTCTGGGACAGAAGAGACCCAGTACTTC
CDR3aa: CASSFPSGTEETQYF

abundance: .
v_gene: TRBV4-1
d_gene: TRBD2
j_gene: TRBJ2-5
CDR3nt: TGCGCCAGCAGCCAAGAGGGTAGCGGGGGGGCTTTTCGGGAGACCCGGTACTTC
CDR3aa: CASSQEGSGGAFRETRYF

abundance: .
v_gene: TRBV4-1
d_gene: TRBD1
j_gene: TRBJ2-7
CDR3nt: TGCGCCAGCAGCCAAGGAACAGGGGGCCTACGGGAGCAGTACTTC
CDR3aa: CASSQGTGGLREQYF

abundance: few
v_gene: TRBV24-1
d_gene: TRBD1
j_gene: TRBJ2-7
CDR3nt: TGTGCCACCAGTGCCTTTAACCCGGGACAGATTCTTTACGAGCAGTACTTC
CDR3aa: CATSAFNPGQILYEQYF

abundance: few
v_gene: TRBV7-9
d_gene: TRBD2
j_gene: TRBJ2-3
CDR3nt: TGTGCCAGCAGCTTGCGAGCGGGATCCAGCACAGATACGCAGTATTTT
CDR3aa: CASSLRAGSSTDTQYF

abundance: .
v_gene: TRBV20-1
d_gene: TRBD1
j_gene: TRBJ1-1
CDR3nt: TGCAGTGCTAGAGACCAGGGGGCGTGGGGCACTGAAGCTTTCTTT
CDR3aa: CSARDQGAWGTEAFF

abundance: .
v_gene: TRBV5-1
d_gene: TRBD1
j_gene: TRBJ2-7
CDR3nt: TGCGCCAGCAGCCTCAGGGGGCAGTCGGGCTACGAGCAGTACTTC
CDR3aa: CASSLRGQSGYEQYF

abundance: .
v_gene: TRBV30
d_gene: TRBD1
j_gene: TRBJ2-2
CDR3nt: TGTGCCCGCAAAACGAGGGGGACAGGGAACACCGGGGAGCTGTTTTTT
CDR3aa: CARKTRGTGNTGELFF

abundance: once
v_gene: TRBV29-1
d_gene: .
j_gene: TRBJ2-1
CDR3nt: TGCAGCGTTGATAAGGGACATCCCAATGAGCAGTTCTTC
CDR3aa: CSVDKGHPNEQFF

abundance: few
v_gene: TRBV25-1
d_gene: .
j_gene: TRBJ2-7
CDR3nt: TGTGCCAGCAGTGATGAGGTGACGAATTACGAGCAGTACTTC
CDR3aa: CASSDEVTNYEQYF

abundance: .
v_gene: TRBV29-1
d_gene: .
j_gene: TRBJ2-3
CDR3nt: TGCAGCGTTCGAATAGGGCGGGGATACACAGATACGCAGTATTTT
CDR3aa: CSVRIGRGYTDTQYF

abundance: .
v_gene: TRBV5-1
d_gene: .
j_gene: TRBJ2-3
CDR3nt: TGCGCCAGCAGCTTGGGACAGTCTCCCGCGGATACGCAGTATTTT
CDR3aa: CASSLGQSPADTQYF

abundance: .
v_gene: TRBV4-2
d_gene: .
j_gene: TRBJ2-7
CDR3nt: TGTGCCAGCAGCCAAGACAAGGGGAACGGGGTCTCCTACGAGCAGTACTTC
CDR3aa: CASSQDKGNGVSYEQYF

abundance: many
v_gene: TRBV5-1
d_gene: .
j_gene: TRBJ2-5
CDR3nt: TGCGCCAGCAGCCCCGGGGACACAGCGGGACACCAAGAGACCCAGTACTTC
CDR3aa: CASSPGDTAGHQETQYF

abundance: few
v_gene: TRBV20-1
d_gene: TRBD2
j_gene: TRBJ2-3
CDR3nt: TGCAGTGCCCGGCGCCCCTCCAGTAGCGGGGGGTGGGATACGCAGTATTTT
CDR3aa: CSARRPSSSGGWDTQYF

abundance: .
v_gene: TRBV4-1
d_gene: .
j_gene: TRBJ1-2
CDR3nt: TGCGCCAGCAGCCAAACCCCACAGGCTAACTATGGCTACACCTTC
CDR3aa: CASSQTPQANYGYTF

abundance: few
v_gene: TRBV18
d_gene: .
j_gene: TRBJ2-3
CDR3nt: TGTGCCAGCTCACCGGGGAAGTTGGCAGATACGCAGTATTTT
CDR3aa: CASSPGKLADTQYF

abundance: few
v_gene: TRBV11-2
d_gene: TRBD2
j_gene: TRBJ2-2
CDR3nt: TGTGCCAGCAGCTTCACTAGCGGGAGTTGGGAGCTGTTTTTT
CDR3aa: CASSFTSGSWELFF

abundance: many
v_gene: TRBV2
d_gene: TRBD2
j_gene: TRBJ2-3
CDR3nt: TGTGCCAGCCGCCCCCAAAGCGGGAATAGCGCAGATACGCAGTATTTT
CDR3aa: CASRPQSGNSADTQYF

abundance: many
v_gene: TRBV5-1
d_gene: TRBD1
j_gene: TRBJ2-7
CDR3nt: TGCGCCAGCAGCTTGACAGGGGACTACGAGCAGTACTTC
CDR3aa: CASSLTGDYEQYF

abundance: .
v_gene: TRBV7-2
d_gene: TRBD2
j_gene: TRBJ2-1
CDR3nt: TGTGCCAGCAGATCCGGGACTACCCACAATGAGCAGTTCTTC
CDR3aa: CASRSGTTHNEQFF

abundance: .
v_gene: TRBV6-6
d_gene: TRBD2
j_gene: TRBJ2-1
CDR3nt: TGTGCCAGCAGTTACCACCACTCCCTAGCGGAAAGCTACAATGAGCAGTTCTTC
CDR3aa: CASSYHHSLAESYNEQFF

abundance: few
v_gene: TRBV5-1
d_gene: .
j_gene: TRBJ2-1
CDR3nt: TGCGCCAGCAGCCCGCAGGGAGACCCCGCCCTACCGTCTGAGCAGTTCTTC
CDR3aa: CASSPQGDPALPSEQFF

abundance: few
v_gene: TRBV12-3/TRBV12-4
d_gene: .
j_gene: TRBJ2-5
CDR3nt: TGTGCCAGCAGCCCTCGGGGGAAAGAGACCCAGTACTTC
CDR3aa: CASSPRGKETQYF

abundance: many
v_gene: TRBV27
d_gene: .
j_gene: TRBJ2-1
CDR3nt: TGTGCCAGCGTCGTCGGAGGGGGGGGCGAGAATGAGCAGTTCTTC
CDR3aa: CASVVGGGGENEQFF

abundance: .
v_gene: TRBV7-2
d_gene: .
j_gene: TRBJ1-3
CDR3nt: TGTGCCAGCAGCTTACTCATCTCTGGAAACACCATATATTTT
CDR3aa: CASSLLISGNTIYF

abundance: few
v_gene: TRBV6-5
d_gene: .
j_gene: TRBJ2-2
CDR3nt: TGTGCCAGCAGTTACTTACTTACGTTGAACACCGGGGAGCTGTTTTTT
CDR3aa: CASSYLLTLNTGELFF

abundance: few
v_gene: TRBV4-2
d_gene: .
j_gene: TRBJ1-5
CDR3nt: TGTGCCAGCAGCCAAGATATTGGGGGGGCTCAGCCCCAGCATTTT
CDR3aa: CASSQDIGGAQPQHF

abundance: .
v_gene: TRBV6-1
d_gene: .
j_gene: TRBJ2-1
CDR3nt: TGTGCCAGCAGTGAAGCGGGGACAGAGCAGTTCTTC
CDR3aa: CASSEAGTEQFF

abundance: few
v_gene: TRBV4-1
d_gene: .
j_gene: TRBJ2-5
CDR3nt: TGCGCCAGCAGCCTCGTATACCAAGAGACCCAGTACTTC
CDR3aa: CASSLVYQETQYF

abundance: .
v_gene: TRBV12-3/TRBV12-4
d_gene: .
j_gene: TRBJ1-6
CDR3nt: TGTGCCAGCACCTTGGCAGGGAGCTCCTATAATTCACCCCTCCACTTT
CDR3aa: CASTLAGSSYNSPLHF

abundance: .
v_gene: TRBV5-1
d_gene: .
j_gene: TRBJ1-4
CDR3nt: TGCGCCAGCAGAATTGGGAACAGCGATGAAAAACTGTTTTTT
CDR3aa: CASRIGNSDEKLFF

abundance: .
v_gene: TRBV9
d_gene: TRBD1
j_gene: TRBJ2-1
CDR3nt: TGTGCCAGCAGCGTAGGTCTGGGACAGGGTAACTACAATGAGCAGTTCTTC
CDR3aa: CASSVGLGQGNYNEQFF

abundance: .
v_gene: TRBV12-5
d_gene: TRBD1
j_gene: TRBJ1-1
CDR3nt: TGTGCTAGTGGTTGGACAGGGGACACTGAAGCTTTCTTT
CDR3aa: CASGWTGDTEAFF

abundance: .
v_gene: TRBV12-3/TRBV12-4
d_gene: .
j_gene: TRBJ2-5
CDR3nt: TGTGCCAGCAGTTTTTGGGCTTCCCTGAAGGAGACCCAGTACTTC
CDR3aa: CASSFWASLKETQYF

abundance: few
v_gene: TRBV12-3/TRBV12-4
d_gene: TRBD1
j_gene: TRBJ1-1
CDR3nt: TGTGCCAGCAGTTTAGCTAGCACAGGGGGCACTGAAGCTTTCTTT
CDR3aa: CASSLASTGGTEAFF

abundance: few
v_gene: TRBV24-1
d_gene: .
j_gene: TRBJ2-3
CDR3nt: TGTGCCACCAGTGTACCACCCACAGATACGCAGTATTTT
CDR3aa: CATSVPPTDTQYF

abundance: .
v_gene: TRBV7-9
d_gene: .
j_gene: TRBJ2-1
CDR3nt: TGTGCCAGCAGCCGTGATTGGGGGGTAAACTACAATGAGCAGTTCTTC
CDR3aa: CASSRDWGVNYNEQFF

abundance: few
v_gene: TRBV30
d_gene: TRBD1
j_gene: TRBJ2-3
CDR3nt: TGTGCCTGGTATGACAGGGAACCTAGCACAGATACGCAGTATTTT
CDR3aa: CAWYDREPSTDTQYF

abundance: .
v_gene: TRBV7-2
d_gene: TRBD2
j_gene: TRBJ2-7
CDR3nt: TGTGCCAGCAGCTTAGTGGCTAGCGGGAGCCCCTACGAGCAGTACTTC
CDR3aa: CASSLVASGSPYEQYF

abundance: few
v_gene: TRBV6-6
d_gene: .
j_gene: TRBJ2-7
CDR3nt: TGTGCCAGCAGTTCAGACGGGGGCTACGAGCAGTACTTC
CDR3aa: CASSSDGGYEQYF

abundance: many
v_gene: TRBV12-3/TRBV12-4
d_gene: .
j_gene: TRBJ2-2
CDR3nt: TGTGCCAGCAGTCTCGGGGAGCTGTTTTTT
CDR3aa: CASSLGELFF

abundance: few
v_gene: TRBV5-1
d_gene: .
j_gene: TRBJ1-1
CDR3nt: TGCGCCAGCAGCTTGGCCACGGGTGGGAACACTGAAGCTTTCTTT
CDR3aa: CASSLATGGNTEAFF

abundance: many
v_gene: TRBV9
d_gene: TRBD2
j_gene: TRBJ2-5
CDR3nt: TGTGCCAGCAGCGTAGATGGTCGGGGGGGCCTTGAGACCCAGTACTTC
CDR3aa: CASSVDGRGGLETQYF

abundance: .
v_gene: TRBV7-9
d_gene: TRBD2
j_gene: TRBJ2-7
CDR3nt: TGTGCCAGCAGCTTAGCACTAGCGGGAGCCCTGTCCTACGAGCAGTACTTC
CDR3aa: CASSLALAGALSYEQYF